What follows are 6 T cell receptor beta chains derived from one specimen sequenced in a study of cytotoxic CD8 clonotypes in ibrutinib-treated CLL. The table came from immunoSEQ multiplex PCR; TCRdb's copy has only in-frame clones and leaves some out. The data contain approximately 280,000 clones, 60% to 80% of them singletons. The sample consisted of PBMCs, taken at disease progression, from a patient treated with ibrutinib. The receptors stem from a human donor with chronic lymphocytic leukemia.

CDR3 in DNA: TGTGCCAGCAGCCAAAACAGGGGGTCGAACACTGAAGCTTTCTTT. It encodes CASSQNRGSNTEAFF. The rearrangement links TRBV6-6 to TRBJ1-1, with 8 positions matching TRBD1. V lost 6 bases to trimming and J lost 1 base; unmatched junction nucleotides: 7. CDR3 length equals 15 residues. The germline V gene has CDR1 MNHNY and CDR2 SVGAGI (reference sequence).

The chain employs TRBV6-1 and TRBJ2-7, with 9 bases aligning to TRBD1. Germline loops: CDR1 MNHNS, CDR2 SASEGT. The ends lost 5 bases at V and 3 bases at J; junction bases unmatched: 2. The CDR3 length is 13 residues. The CDR3 DNA reads as TGTGCCAGCAGTACGACAGGGGGCTACGAGCAGTACTTC. This gives the protein CASSTTGGYEQYF.

For this clone: One end of the junction fails to match germline, which may point to a read error. The chain has TRBV7-9 and TRBJ1-2, with unresolved D. Germline V gene lookup returns CDR1 SEHNR and CDR2 FQNEAQ (reference sequence). There are 15 residues in the CDR3. As DNA, the CDR3 is TGTGCCAGCAGCGAAGAGACAAATGGGATCTATCGCTACACCTTC. This translates into CASSEETNGIYRYTF.

There are a few counts of this clone. The rearrangement links TRBV21-1 to TRBJ2-5; the table calls TRBD2, which could not be checked here. TRBV21-1 is listed as a pseudogene. The CDR3 runs 16 residues. The CDR3: CASSKGGRGTQETQYF. The CDR3 nucleotides are TGTGCCAGCAGCAAAGGGGGACGGGGGACCCAAGAGACCCAGTACTTC.

The chain carries TRBV6-4 and TRBJ1-2, with D possibly matching TRBD1 (6 bases). Germline-derived CDR1 and CDR2 are MRHNA and SNTAGT. Trimming pared 8 bases from V and 8 bases from J, leaving 12 bases between. The CDR3 runs 11 residues. CDR3 loop: CASGSGAGYTF. Written as DNA, the CDR3 is TGTGCCAGCGGATCAGGGGCAGGCTACACCTTC.

In this sample, this clone turned up once. This rearrangement joins TRBV18 to TRBJ2-1; no reliable D call. The CDR3 covers 15 residues. V was pared by 2 bases and J by 4 bases, with 12 bases between. CDR1 and CDR2 (germline): KGHSH, LQKENI. In DNA, the CDR3 is TGTGCCAGCTCACCATTTGGTGGACCTTACAATGAGCAGTTCTTC. The encoded protein is CASSPFGGPYNEQFF.